The rows below give T cell receptor beta chains drawn from one sample of a study of T cells in Graves' hyperthyroidism and ophthalmopathy. TCRdb analysed the multiplex PCR reads with MiXCR anew, one entry per CDR3 protein. The table shows some 570,000 distinct CDR3 sequences, with approximately 15% occurring only once. Sequencing was carried out using blood. The receptors derive from a woman between 18 and 29 years old with Graves' ophthalmopathy. CDR3s include the opening cysteine and the closing phenylalanine or tryptophan. The D gene is left open where the match is weak. Clone size, where shown, is once, few, many, or a class for clones that have expanded.

many,TRBV30,-,TRBJ1-1,TGTGCCTGGGAGGGGGGGGCCGGAACTGAAGCTTTCTTT,CAWEGGAGTEAFF
many,TRBV6-6,TRBD2,TRBJ2-5,TGTGCCAGCAGTTACTCGTCGTTACTAGCGGGAGGGCCCTATGAGACCCAGTACTTC,CASSYSSLLAGGPYETQYF
few,TRBV15,-,TRBJ1-2,TGTGCCACCAGCAGAGGCCGAGGGGGGGGCTATGGCTACACCTTC,CATSRGRGGGYGYTF
few,TRBV7-9,-,TRBJ2-2,TGTGCCAGCACCGGGGTCTCCACCGGGGAGCTGTTTTTT,CASTGVSTGELFF
few,TRBV19,TRBD2,TRBJ2-7,TGTGCCAGTAGTACTCGACTAGCGGGACCTTACGAGCAGTACTTC,CASSTRLAGPYEQYF
many,TRBV11-2,TRBD1,TRBJ2-3,TGTGCCAGCAGCTCAACAGGGGGCTGGGAGCGGGAAGGTCCAGATACGCAGTATTTT,CASSSTGGWEREGPDTQYF
many,TRBV7-8,-,TRBJ2-5,TGTGCCAGCGGACCCGGAGAGGAAGAGACCCAGTACTTC,CASGPGEEETQYF
many,TRBV7-2,-,TRBJ1-1,TGTGCCAGCAGCCAGCACATGAACACTGAAGCTTTCTTT,CASSQHMNTEAFF
-,TRBV19,-,TRBJ2-7,TGTGCCAGTAGTATGAGGCCTGGCTACGAGCAGTACTTC,CASSMRPGYEQYF
-,TRBV20-1,-,TRBJ1-4,TGCAGTGCTAGTCCCGAAGGCAGGAATGAAAAACTGTTTTTT,CSASPEGRNEKLFF
few,TRBV7-9,TRBD1,TRBJ2-1,TGTGCCAGCAGCGAGGTGACAGGGAAGAATGAGCAGTTCTTC,CASSEVTGKNEQFF
many,TRBV7-2,-,TRBJ2-3,TGTGCCAGCACCGGGACCCGCACAGATACGCAGTATTTT,CASTGTRTDTQYF
-,TRBV20-1,TRBD1,TRBJ1-2,TGCAGTGCTAGCCCACCCTCCGGGACAGGGTACTATGGCTACACCTTC,CSASPPSGTGYYGYTF
many,TRBV6-1,TRBD1,TRBJ1-4,TGTGCCAGCAGGCCCAACCGGGACAGGGGGATGGATGAAAAACTGTTTTTT,CASRPNRDRGMDEKLFF
many,TRBV19,-,TRBJ2-7,TGTGCCAGTAGTATCGTCGGGGTGGCCTCCCGGGAGCAGTACTTC,CASSIVGVASREQYF
many,TRBV7-9,-,TRBJ2-1,TGTGCCAGCAGCTTAGATGTTTCTGAGCAGTTCTTC,CASSLDVSEQFF
many,TRBV5-5,TRBD1,TRBJ1-2,TGTGCCAGCAGCCTACAGGGGGCAGGGGGCTACACCTTC,CASSLQGAGGYTF
many,TRBV7-2,TRBD2,TRBJ2-7,TGTGCCAGCAGCTTCGGACTAGCGGGAGGTCTCGAGCAGTACTTC,CASSFGLAGGLEQYF
many,TRBV7-6,TRBD2,TRBJ2-1,TGTGCCAGCAGCCCTCGGACTAGCGGCAATGAGCAGTTCTTC,CASSPRTSGNEQFF
few,TRBV12-3/TRBV12-4,-,TRBJ1-5,TGTGCCAGCCAAACTGAGAGACAGCTTTTAAGGCCCCAGCATTTT,CASQTERQLLRPQHF
few,TRBV29-1,-,TRBJ2-2,TGCAGCGCTGCCATTGGTTCGTGGGAGGAGCTGTTTTTT,CSAAIGSWEELFF
few,TRBV20-1,TRBD2,TRBJ2-5,TGCAGTGCTAGTAAAGTGCTAGCGGGAGTTGAGACCCAGTACTTC,CSASKVLAGVETQYF
many,TRBV18,-,TRBJ2-3,TGTGCCAGCTCACCGGGGATCGGGGATACGCAGTATTTT,CASSPGIGDTQYF
many,TRBV14,-,TRBJ2-5,TGTGCCAGCAGCCAAGAAAGTCTGGGCAGGGAAGGCCAGTACTTC,CASSQESLGREGQYF
many,TRBV7-2,TRBD1,TRBJ2-7,TGTGCCAGCAGCCCTCGGGACAGGCGTAGCTCCTACGAGCAGTACTTC,CASSPRDRRSSYEQYF
many,TRBV9,-,TRBJ2-4,TGTGCCAGCAGCGCAGGGAGGGGGGACATTCAGTACTTC,CASSAGRGDIQYF
many,TRBV7-2,-,TRBJ1-5,TGTGCCAGCACCTTTGCAGGGAGCAATCAGCCCCAGCATTTT,CASTFAGSNQPQHF
few,TRBV5-1,-,TRBJ2-7,TGCGCCAGCAGCTTTAGTGCAGAAAGCTCCTACGAGCAGTACTTC,CASSFSAESSYEQYF
few,TRBV5-4,-,TRBJ1-2,TGTGCCAGCAGCTCGGAGGAGGGGTACTATGGCTACACCTTC,CASSSEEGYYGYTF
-,TRBV9,-,TRBJ1-1,TGTGCCAGCAGCGTAGACGGGGGCGCTGAAGCTTTCTTT,CASSVDGGAEAFF
many,TRBV27,-,TRBJ2-3,TGTGCCAGCAGTTACGGAGCTAGCACAGATACGCAGTATTTT,CASSYGASTDTQYF
many,TRBV20-1,TRBD2,TRBJ2-3,TGCAGTGCTCTACTAGCGGGAGGAGCAGATACGCAGTATTTT,CSALLAGGADTQYF
-,TRBV30,TRBD1,TRBJ1-6,TGTGCCTGGAGTGCCTTTCCGACAGGGTTAAATTCACCCCTCCACTTT,CAWSAFPTGLNSPLHF
-,TRBV7-9,TRBD1,TRBJ1-2,TGTGCCAGCAGCTTCGGGGACAGGGAATATGGCTACACCTTC,CASSFGDREYGYTF
few,TRBV5-1,-,TRBJ2-5,TGCGCCAGCAGCTTGGTGACGGCCCAGTACTTC,CASSLVTAQYF
many,TRBV28,-,TRBJ2-7,TGTGCCAGCGGGACCGGGACACTTTACGAGCAGTACTTC,CASGTGTLYEQYF
-,TRBV27,-,TRBJ2-2,TGTGCCAGCAGCTTAGATCGGGCAGCGGGCACCGGGGAGCTGTTTTTT,CASSLDRAAGTGELFF
-,TRBV27,TRBD2,TRBJ2-7,TGTGCCAGCAGTTCTAGCGGGAGGCACTACGAGCAGTACTTC,CASSSSGRHYEQYF
many,TRBV28,TRBD1,TRBJ2-7,TGTGCCAGCAGTTCTACAGGGGGACATCCATTAGGCGAGCAGTACTTC,CASSSTGGHPLGEQYF
many,TRBV12-3/TRBV12-4,-,TRBJ2-7,TGTGCCAGCAGCCCTTATGCGGCCTCCTACGAGCAGTACTTC,CASSPYAASYEQYF
-,TRBV19,-,TRBJ1-2,TGTGCCAGTAGTACAGACACTGCCCCTTACTATGGCTACACCTTC,CASSTDTAPYYGYTF
-,TRBV3-1,-,TRBJ1-4,TGTGCCAGCAGCCAAGCGGGAAGACTGTTTTTT,CASSQAGRLFF
many,TRBV6-1,TRBD1,TRBJ2-7,TGTGCCAGCAGACTCGGGGGACAGGACTCCTACGAGCAGTACTTC,CASRLGGQDSYEQYF
many,TRBV20-1,-,TRBJ1-2,TGCAGTGCTAGCAACAGGAACTATGGCTACACCTTC,CSASNRNYGYTF
-,TRBV25-1,-,TRBJ1-5,TGTGCCAGCAGTGCATACCCCGGAAATCAGCCCCAGCATTTT,CASSAYPGNQPQHF
-,TRBV5-6,-,TRBJ2-5,TGTGCCAGCAGCTTGGACCCTCTGGGAGAGACCCAGTACTTC,CASSLDPLGETQYF
-,TRBV28,-,TRBJ1-2,TGTGCCAGTAGGGTTGGGGGGGCGGATGGCTACACCTTC,CASRVGGADGYTF
-,TRBV7-9,-,TRBJ2-3,TGTGCCAGCAGCTTACCAGACTCTATTAGCACAGATACGCAGTATTTT,CASSLPDSISTDTQYF
many,TRBV20-1,-,TRBJ1-1,TGCAGTGCTATGATATCGGGGGAGGGCACTGAAGCTTTCTTT,CSAMISGEGTEAFF
many,TRBV20-1,TRBD2,TRBJ2-3,TGCAGTGCTAGAGATCAAAGAGCGGGAGACGACCCAGATACGCAGTATTTT,CSARDQRAGDDPDTQYF
many,TRBV6-1,TRBD2,TRBJ2-1,TGTGCCAGCAAATTAGCGGGAGAATTCAATGAGCAGTTCTTC,CASKLAGEFNEQFF
many,TRBV19,-,TRBJ1-5,TGTGCCAGTACCCCGGAGGGGTCGTGGAGCAATCAGCCCCAGCATTTT,CASTPEGSWSNQPQHF
many,TRBV20-1,-,TRBJ2-7,TGCAGTGCTAGTTCGTTTAACGCGCCTAACGAGCAGTACTTC,CSASSFNAPNEQYF
many,TRBV6-1,-,TRBJ2-7,TGTGCCAGCAGCCCTTTGGCAAGGGGAGAGCAGTACTTC,CASSPLARGEQYF
many,TRBV27,-,TRBJ2-7,TGTGCCAGCAGTTTATCAGGGGGAGCTTCCTACGAGCAGTACTTC,CASSLSGGASYEQYF
once,TRBV6-1,-,TRBJ1-6,TGTGCCAGCAGGGAAGGGAGGAGCTCCTATAATTCACCCCTCCACTTT,CASREGRSSYNSPLHF
-,TRBV12-3/TRBV12-4,-,TRBJ2-1,TGTGCCAGCAGCCCCAGCACCTACAATGAGCAGTTCTTC,CASSPSTYNEQFF
-,TRBV29-1,-,TRBJ2-7,TGCAGCGTTGTAGGAGGAAGGGATGCATACAATGAGCAGTACTTC,CSVVGGRDAYNEQYF
many,TRBV20-1,-,TRBJ2-5,TGCAGTGCTAGGCCCGGGGCAAGGGAGACCCAGTACTTC,CSARPGARETQYF